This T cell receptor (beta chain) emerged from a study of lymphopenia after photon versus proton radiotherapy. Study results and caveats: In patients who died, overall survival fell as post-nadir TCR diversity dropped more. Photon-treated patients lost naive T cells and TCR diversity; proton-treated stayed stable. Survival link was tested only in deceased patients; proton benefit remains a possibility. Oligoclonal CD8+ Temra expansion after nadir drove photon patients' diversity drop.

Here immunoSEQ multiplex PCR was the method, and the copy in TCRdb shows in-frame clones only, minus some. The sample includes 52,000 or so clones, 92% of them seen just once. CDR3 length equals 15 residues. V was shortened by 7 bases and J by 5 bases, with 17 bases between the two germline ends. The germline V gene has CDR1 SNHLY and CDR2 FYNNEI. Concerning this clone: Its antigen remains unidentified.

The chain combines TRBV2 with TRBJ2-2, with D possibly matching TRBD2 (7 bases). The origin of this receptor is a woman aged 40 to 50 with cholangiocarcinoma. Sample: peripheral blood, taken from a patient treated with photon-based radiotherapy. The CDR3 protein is CASKIGGGGTGELFF. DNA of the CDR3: TGTGCCAGCAAGATCGGAGGGGGAGGGACCGGGGAGCTGTTTTTT. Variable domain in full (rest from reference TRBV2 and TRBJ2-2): EPEVTQTPSHQVTQMGQEVILRCVPISNHLYFYWYRQILGQKVEFLVSFYNNEISEKSEIFDDQFSVERPDGSNFTLKIRSTKLEDSAMYFCASKIGGGGTGELFFGEGSRLTVL.